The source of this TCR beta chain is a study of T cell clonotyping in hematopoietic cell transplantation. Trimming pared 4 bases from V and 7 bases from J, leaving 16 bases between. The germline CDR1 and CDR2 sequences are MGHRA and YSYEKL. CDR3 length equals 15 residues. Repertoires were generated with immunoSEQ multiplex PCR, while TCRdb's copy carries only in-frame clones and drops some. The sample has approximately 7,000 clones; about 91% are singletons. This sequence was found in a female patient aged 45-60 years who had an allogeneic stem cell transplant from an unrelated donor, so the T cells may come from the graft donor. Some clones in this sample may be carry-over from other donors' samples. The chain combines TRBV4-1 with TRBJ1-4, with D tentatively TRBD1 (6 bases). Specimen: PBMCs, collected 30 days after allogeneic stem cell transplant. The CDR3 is CASSPTGLRGEKLFF. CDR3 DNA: TGCGCCAGCAGCCCGACAGGTCTCCGGGGTGAAAAACTGTTTTTT.